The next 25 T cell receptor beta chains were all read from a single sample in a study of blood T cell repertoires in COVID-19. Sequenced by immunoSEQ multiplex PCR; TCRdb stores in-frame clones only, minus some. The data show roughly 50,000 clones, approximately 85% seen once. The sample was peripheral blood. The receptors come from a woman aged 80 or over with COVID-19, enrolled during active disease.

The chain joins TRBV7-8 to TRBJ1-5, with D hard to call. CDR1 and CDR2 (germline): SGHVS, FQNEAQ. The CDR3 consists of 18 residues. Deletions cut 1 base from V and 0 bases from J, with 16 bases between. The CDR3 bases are TGTGCCAGCAGCTTAGGAGTCTTGGCCGGAGTTAGCAATCAGCCCCAGCATTTT. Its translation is CASSLGVLAGVSNQPQHF.

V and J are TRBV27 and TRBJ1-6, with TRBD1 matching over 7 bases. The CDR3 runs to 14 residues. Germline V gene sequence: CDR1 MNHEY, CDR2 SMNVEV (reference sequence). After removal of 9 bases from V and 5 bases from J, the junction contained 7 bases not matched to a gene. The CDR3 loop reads CASSPGQHNSPLHF. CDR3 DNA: TGTGCCAGTTCTCCGGGACAGCATAATTCACCCCTCCACTTT.

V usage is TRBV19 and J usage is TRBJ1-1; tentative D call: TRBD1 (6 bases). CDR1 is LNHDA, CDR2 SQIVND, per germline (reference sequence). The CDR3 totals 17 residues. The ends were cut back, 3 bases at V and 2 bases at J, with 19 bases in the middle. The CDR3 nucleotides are TGTGCCAGTAGTATTTTTACAGGGAGAATGACAAACACTGAAGCTTTCTTT. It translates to CASSIFTGRMTNTEAFF.

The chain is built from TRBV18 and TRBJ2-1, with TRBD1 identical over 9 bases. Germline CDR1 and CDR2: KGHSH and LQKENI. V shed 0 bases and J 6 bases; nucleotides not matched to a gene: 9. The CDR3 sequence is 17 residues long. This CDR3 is CASSPPPGDREANEQFF. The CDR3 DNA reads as TGTGCCAGCTCACCACCCCCGGGGGACAGGGAAGCCAATGAGCAGTTCTTC.

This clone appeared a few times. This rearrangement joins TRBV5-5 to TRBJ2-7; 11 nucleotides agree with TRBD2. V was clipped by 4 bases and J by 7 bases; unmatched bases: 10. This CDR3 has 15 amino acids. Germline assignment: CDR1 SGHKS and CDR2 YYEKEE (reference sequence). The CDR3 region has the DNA TGTGCCAGCAGCCCCGCCTTAGCGGGGGGGTCAGAGCAGTACTTC. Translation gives CASSPALAGGSEQYF.

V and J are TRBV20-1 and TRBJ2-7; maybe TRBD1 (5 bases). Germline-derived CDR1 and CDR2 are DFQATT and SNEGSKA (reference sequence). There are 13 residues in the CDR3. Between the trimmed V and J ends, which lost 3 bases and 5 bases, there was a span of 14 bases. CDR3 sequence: CSASHQGIHEQYF. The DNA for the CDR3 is TGCAGTGCTAGTCACCAGGGAATACACGAGCAGTACTTC.

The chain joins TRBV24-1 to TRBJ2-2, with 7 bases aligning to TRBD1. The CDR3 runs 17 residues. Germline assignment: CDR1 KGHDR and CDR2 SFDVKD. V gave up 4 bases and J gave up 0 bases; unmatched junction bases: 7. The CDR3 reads CATSDPTGQTNTGELFF. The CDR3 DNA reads TGTGCCACCAGTGACCCCACGGGACAGACGAACACCGGGGAGCTGTTTTTT.

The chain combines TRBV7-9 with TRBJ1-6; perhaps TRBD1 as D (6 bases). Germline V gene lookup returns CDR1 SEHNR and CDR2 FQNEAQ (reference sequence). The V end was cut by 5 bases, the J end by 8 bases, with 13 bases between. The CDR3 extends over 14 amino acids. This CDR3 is CASSAGAADSPLHF. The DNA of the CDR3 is TGTGCCAGCAGCGCAGGGGCTGCGGATTCACCCCTCCACTTT.

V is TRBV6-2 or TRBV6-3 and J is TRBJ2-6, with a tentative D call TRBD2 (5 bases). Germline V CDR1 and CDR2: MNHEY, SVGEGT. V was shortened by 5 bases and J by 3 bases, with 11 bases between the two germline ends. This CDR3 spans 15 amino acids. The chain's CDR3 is CASSHGGSGANVLTF. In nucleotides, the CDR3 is TGTGCCAGCAGTCACGGAGGCAGTGGGGCCAACGTCCTGACTTTC.

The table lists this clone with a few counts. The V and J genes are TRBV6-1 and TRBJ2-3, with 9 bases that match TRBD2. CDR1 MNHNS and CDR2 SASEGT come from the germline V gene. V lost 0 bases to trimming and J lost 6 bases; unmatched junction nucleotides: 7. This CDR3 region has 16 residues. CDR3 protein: CASSEALAGGPDTQYF. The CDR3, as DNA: TGTGCCAGCAGTGAAGCGTTGGCGGGGGGGCCGGATACGCAGTATTTT.

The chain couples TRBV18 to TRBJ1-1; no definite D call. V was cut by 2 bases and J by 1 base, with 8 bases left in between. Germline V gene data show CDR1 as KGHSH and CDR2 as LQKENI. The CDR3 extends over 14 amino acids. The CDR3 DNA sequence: TGTGCCAGCTCACCATCCCAGGCGAACACTGAAGCTTTCTTT. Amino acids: CASSPSQANTEAFF. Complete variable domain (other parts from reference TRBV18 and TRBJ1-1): NAGVMQNPRHLVRRRGQEARLRCSPMKGHSHVYWYRQLPEEGLKFMVYLQKENIIDESGMPKERFSAEFPKEGPSILRIQQVVRGDSAAYFCASSPSQANTEAFFGQGTRLTVV.

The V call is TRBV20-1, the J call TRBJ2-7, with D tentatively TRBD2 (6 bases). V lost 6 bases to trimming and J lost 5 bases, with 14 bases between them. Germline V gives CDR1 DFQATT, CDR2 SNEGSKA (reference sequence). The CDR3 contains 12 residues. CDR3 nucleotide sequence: TGCAGTGCCAGTAAGGGCGGGAACGAGCAGTACTTC. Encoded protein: CSASKGGNEQYF.

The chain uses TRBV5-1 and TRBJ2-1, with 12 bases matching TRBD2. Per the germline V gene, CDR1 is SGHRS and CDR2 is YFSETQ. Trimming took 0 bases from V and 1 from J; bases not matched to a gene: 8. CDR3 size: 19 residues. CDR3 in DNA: TGCGCCAGCAGCTTGGAGACTAGCGGGGGCGCGGGGTCCTACAATGAGCAGTTCTTC. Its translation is CASSLETSGGAGSYNEQFF.

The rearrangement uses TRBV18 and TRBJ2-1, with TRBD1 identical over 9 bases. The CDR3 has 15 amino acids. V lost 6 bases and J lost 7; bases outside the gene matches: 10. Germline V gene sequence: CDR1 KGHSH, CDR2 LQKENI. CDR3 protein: CASSPGVQGANEQFF. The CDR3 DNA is TGTGCCAGCTCGCCGGGGGTACAGGGGGCAAATGAGCAGTTCTTC.

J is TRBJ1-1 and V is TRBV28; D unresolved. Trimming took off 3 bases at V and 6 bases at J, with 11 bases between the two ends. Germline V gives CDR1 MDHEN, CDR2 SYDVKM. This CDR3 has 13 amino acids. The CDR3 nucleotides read TGTGCCAGCAGTTTTTACAGTATCCCTGAAGCTTTCTTT. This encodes CASSFYSIPEAFF.

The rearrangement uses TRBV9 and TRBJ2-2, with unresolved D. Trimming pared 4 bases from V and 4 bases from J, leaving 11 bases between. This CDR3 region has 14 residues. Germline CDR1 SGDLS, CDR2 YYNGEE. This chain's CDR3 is CASSPYETTGELFF. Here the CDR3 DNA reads TGTGCCAGCAGCCCCTACGAAACCACCGGGGAGCTGTTTTTT.

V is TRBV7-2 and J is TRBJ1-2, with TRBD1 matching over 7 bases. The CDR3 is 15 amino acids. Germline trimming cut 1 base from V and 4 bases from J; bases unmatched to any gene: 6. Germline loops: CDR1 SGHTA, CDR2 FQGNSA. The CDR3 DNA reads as TGTGCCAGCAGCTTAGGGGGCGGGACAGCCTATGGCTACACCTTC. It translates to CASSLGGGTAYGYTF.

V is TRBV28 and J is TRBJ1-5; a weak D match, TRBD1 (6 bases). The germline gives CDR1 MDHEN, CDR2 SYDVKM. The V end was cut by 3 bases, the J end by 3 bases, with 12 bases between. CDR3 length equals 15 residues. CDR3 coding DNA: TGTGCCAGCAGTTTTTCGACAGGCACCAATCAGCCCCAGCATTTT. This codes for CASSFSTGTNQPQHF.

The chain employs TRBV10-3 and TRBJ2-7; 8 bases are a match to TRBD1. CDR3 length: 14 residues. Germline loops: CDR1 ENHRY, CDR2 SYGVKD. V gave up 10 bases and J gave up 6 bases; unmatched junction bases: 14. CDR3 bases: TGTGCCAATAGCCCCGGGACAGGTCACGGCGAGCAGTACTTC. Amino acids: CANSPGTGHGEQYF.

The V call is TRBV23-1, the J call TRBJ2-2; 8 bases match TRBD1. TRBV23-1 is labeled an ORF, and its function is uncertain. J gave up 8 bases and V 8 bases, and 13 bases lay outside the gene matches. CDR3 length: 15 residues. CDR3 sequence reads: CASATDRAEWGELFF. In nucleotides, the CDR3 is TGCGCCAGCGCAACGGACAGGGCCGAGTGGGGGGAGCTGTTTTTT.

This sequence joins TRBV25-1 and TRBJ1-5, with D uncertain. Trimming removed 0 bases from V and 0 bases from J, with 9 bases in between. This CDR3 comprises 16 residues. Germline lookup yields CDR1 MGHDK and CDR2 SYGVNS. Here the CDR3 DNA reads TGTGCCAGCAGTGAATATCGGTTGTATAGCAATCAGCCCCAGCATTTT. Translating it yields CASSEYRLYSNQPQHF.

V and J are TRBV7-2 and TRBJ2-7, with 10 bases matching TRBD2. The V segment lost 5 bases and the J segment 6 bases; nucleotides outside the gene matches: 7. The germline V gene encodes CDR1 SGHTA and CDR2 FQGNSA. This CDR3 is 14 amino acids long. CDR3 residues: CASSRLAGEGEQYF. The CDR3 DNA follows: TGTGCCAGCAGCCGCCTAGCGGGAGAGGGCGAGCAGTACTTC.

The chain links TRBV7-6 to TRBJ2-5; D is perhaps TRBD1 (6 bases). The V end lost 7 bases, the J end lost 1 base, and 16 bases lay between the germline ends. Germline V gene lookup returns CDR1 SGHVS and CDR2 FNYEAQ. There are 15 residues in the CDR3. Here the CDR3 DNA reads TGTGCCAGCACCCTGGGCAGGGGAATCCAAGAGACCCAGTACTTC. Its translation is CASTLGRGIQETQYF.

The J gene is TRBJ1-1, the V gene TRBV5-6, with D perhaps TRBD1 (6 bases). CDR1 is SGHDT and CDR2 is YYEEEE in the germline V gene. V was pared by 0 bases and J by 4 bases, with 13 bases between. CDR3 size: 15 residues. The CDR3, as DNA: TGTGCCAGCAGCTTGGGGGGCAGGGGCACCACTGAAGCTTTCTTT. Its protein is CASSLGGRGTTEAFF.

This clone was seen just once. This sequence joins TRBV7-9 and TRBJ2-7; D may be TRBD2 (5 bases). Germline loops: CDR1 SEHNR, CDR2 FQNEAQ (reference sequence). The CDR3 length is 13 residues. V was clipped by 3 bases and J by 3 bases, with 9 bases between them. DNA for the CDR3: TGTGCCAGCAGCTTGGCCGGGAACTACGAGCAGTACTTC. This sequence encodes CASSLAGNYEQYF.